These T cell receptor beta chains were read from a single sample in a study of T-cell reconstitution after alpha-beta-depleted transplantation in children. TCRdb redid the calling of the PCR reads with MiXCR, one entry per CDR3 protein. In the table there are roughly 500,000 distinct CDR3 sequences, around a third of which are singletons. Sequenced material: PBMCs from the stem cell graft donor, taken from the stem cell graft. The receptors stem from a human donor who donated a stem cell graft to a child with aplastic anemia. Both conserved end residues are part of each CDR3. The D gene is left open where the match is weak. Size tells how often a clone was seen (once, few, many) or the class of an expanded clone, and some rows leave it out.

size: .; D: TRBD1; J: TRBJ1-2; V: TRBV3-1; CDR3: CASSQSGTGSLYGYTF; DNA: TGTGCCAGCAGCCAGTCCGGGACAGGCTCTCTTTATGGCTACACCTTC
size: .; D: TRBD2; J: TRBJ2-3; V: TRBV28; CDR3: CASSFGLAGFTDTQYF; DNA: TGTGCCAGCAGTTTCGGGCTAGCGGGTTTCACAGATACGCAGTATTTT
size: .; D: .; J: TRBJ1-1; V: TRBV19; CDR3: CASSRGPSLGTEAFF; DNA: TGTGCCAGTAGCCGAGGGCCCAGTCTGGGCACTGAAGCTTTCTTT
size: .; D: .; J: TRBJ2-1; V: TRBV4-1; CDR3: CASSQEGDSYNEQFF; DNA: TGCGCCAGCAGCCAAGAGGGAGACTCTTACAATGAGCAGTTCTTC
size: .; D: .; J: TRBJ1-2; V: TRBV27; CDR3: CASSLGPAYGYTF; DNA: TGTGCCAGCAGTTTAGGGCCGGCATATGGCTACACCTTC
size: few; D: .; J: TRBJ2-1; V: TRBV6-1; CDR3: CASPDWSSYNEQFF; DNA: TGTGCCAGCCCTGACTGGAGCTCCTACAATGAGCAGTTCTTC
size: .; D: .; J: TRBJ1-1; V: TRBV12-3/TRBV12-4; CDR3: CASSPQISGTEAFF; DNA: TGTGCCAGCAGTCCACAGATCTCGGGCACTGAAGCTTTCTTT
size: few; D: .; J: TRBJ1-1; V: TRBV27; CDR3: CASTGRGTEAFF; DNA: TGTGCCAGCACCGGGCGGGGCACTGAAGCTTTCTTT
size: .; D: TRBD1; J: TRBJ1-1; V: TRBV27; CDR3: CASSLMTGGNTEAFF; DNA: TGTGCCAGCAGTCTGATGACAGGGGGGAACACTGAAGCTTTCTTT
size: few; D: TRBD1; J: TRBJ1-2; V: TRBV7-6; CDR3: CASSLVEAGGAGYTF; DNA: TGTGCCAGCAGCTTAGTCGAGGCAGGGGGCGCGGGCTACACCTTC
size: once; D: .; J: TRBJ1-2; V: TRBV30; CDR3: CAWSKGTYGHTF; DNA: TGTGCCTGGAGTAAGGGCACCTATGGCCACACCTTC
size: .; D: .; J: TRBJ1-1; V: TRBV12-3/TRBV12-4; CDR3: CASSFGTAMNTEAFF; DNA: TGTGCCAGCAGTTTTGGTACAGCCATGAACACTGAAGCTTTCTTT
size: few; D: .; J: TRBJ2-1; V: TRBV20-1; CDR3: CSASTTGSYNEQFF; DNA: TGCAGTGCTAGTACAACTGGGTCCTACAATGAGCAGTTCTTC
size: .; D: TRBD2; J: TRBJ2-1; V: TRBV5-1; CDR3: CASSPTRAGGSYNEQFF; DNA: TGCGCCAGCAGCCCGACTCGCGCGGGAGGCTCCTACAATGAGCAGTTCTTC
size: .; D: TRBD1; J: TRBJ1-1; V: TRBV4-1; CDR3: CASSQVLPGQMNTEAFF; DNA: TGCGCCAGCAGCCAAGTCTTGCCGGGACAGATGAACACTGAAGCTTTCTTT
size: .; D: .; J: TRBJ2-1; V: TRBV4-2; CDR3: CASSQASRGGGPRDEQFF; DNA: TGTGCCAGCAGCCAAGCCTCTCGAGGGGGAGGACCAAGGGATGAGCAGTTCTTC
size: .; D: .; J: TRBJ2-2; V: TRBV3-1; CDR3: CASSQGRANTGELFF; DNA: TGTGCCAGCAGCCAAGGACGGGCGAACACCGGGGAGCTGTTTTTT
size: .; D: .; J: TRBJ2-1; V: TRBV7-3; CDR3: CASSATGTDRQQFF; DNA: TGTGCCAGCAGCGCCACCGGGACTGACAGACAGCAGTTCTTC
size: few; D: .; J: TRBJ2-7; V: TRBV12-3/TRBV12-4; CDR3: CASSIGLYEQYF; DNA: TGTGCCAGCAGTATTGGGCTATACGAGCAGTACTTC
size: few; D: TRBD2; J: TRBJ2-3; V: TRBV6-2/TRBV6-3; CDR3: CASSYSSGKPTGSYTDTQYF; DNA: TGTGCCAGCAGTTACTCTAGCGGGAAACCTACCGGATCTTACACAGATACGCAGTATTTT
size: .; D: TRBD2; J: TRBJ2-7; V: TRBV4-3; CDR3: CASSQGLAGAYEQYF; DNA: TGCGCCAGCAGCCAAGGACTAGCGGGAGCCTACGAGCAGTACTTC
size: few; D: .; J: TRBJ1-1; V: TRBV6-5; CDR3: CASSYRDTYTEAFF; DNA: TGTGCCAGCAGTTACCGGGACACTTACACTGAAGCTTTCTTT
size: once; D: TRBD2; J: TRBJ2-3; V: TRBV5-1; CDR3: CASSNPGLAPDTQYF; DNA: TGCGCCAGCAGCAACCCGGGACTAGCGCCAGATACGCAGTATTTT
size: few; D: .; J: TRBJ1-1; V: TRBV7-9; CDR3: CASSPPAKQGVYTEAFF; DNA: TGTGCCAGCAGCCCCCCGGCTAAACAGGGAGTATATACTGAAGCTTTCTTT
size: .; D: .; J: TRBJ1-3; V: TRBV5-1; CDR3: CASSVSGLEGNTIYF; DNA: TGCGCCAGCAGCGTGTCCGGGCTTGAGGGAAACACCATATATTTT
size: few; D: .; J: TRBJ1-5; V: TRBV10-3; CDR3: CAISDLGKSNQPQHF; DNA: TGTGCCATCAGTGACCTTGGCAAGAGCAATCAGCCCCAGCATTTT
size: .; D: .; J: TRBJ1-2; V: TRBV29-1; CDR3: CSVDGVGMGYTF; DNA: TGCAGCGTTGATGGGGTGGGAATGGGCTACACCTTC
size: .; D: .; J: TRBJ2-6; V: TRBV29-1; CDR3: CSVRSTGGANVLTF; DNA: TGCAGCGTTCGTTCCACAGGGGGGGCCAACGTCCTGACTTTC
size: few; D: .; J: TRBJ2-4; V: TRBV12-3/TRBV12-4; CDR3: CATKARDIQYF; DNA: TGTGCCACCAAGGCCAGGGACATTCAGTACTTC
size: .; D: .; J: TRBJ2-5; V: TRBV2; CDR3: CASRLGPREETQYF; DNA: TGTGCCAGCAGGCTGGGACCCCGAGAAGAGACCCAGTACTTC
size: few; D: TRBD1; J: TRBJ2-1; V: TRBV15; CDR3: CATSREGQGWNEQFF; DNA: TGTGCCACCAGCAGAGAGGGACAGGGGTGGAATGAGCAGTTCTTC